This T cell receptor (beta chain) comes out of a study of shared clonotypes between healthy human individuals. Study-wide points: Rarefaction demonstrated incomplete sorted-subset sequencing despite large depth.

It was at deep level that the assay was run. Replicate sorted-subset PCRs were loaded with 150 to 200 ng DNA, roughly 33,000 T cell genomes. This table comes from immunoSEQ multiplex PCR, and its TCRdb copy is limited to in-frame clones, with some not included. Of over a million clones listed, approximately 97% are singletons. Subsets obtained from CD4+ cells comprised CD45RA+ naive and CD45RA-negative memory cells. A remark on this clone: The antigen is unknown.

The clonotype was recovered from a man aged 25-45 years in good health. The specimen sequenced was naive CD4+ T cells sorted from blood. The subset was: CD45RA+ positively selected.

The CDR3 sequence is CASSLLLNEQYF. CDR3 nucleotides: TGTGCCAGCAGCTTACTCTTGAACGAGCAGTACTTC. The chain joins TRBV7-9 to TRBJ2-7, with D hard to call. Germline-derived CDR1 and CDR2 are SEHNR and FQNEAQ (reference sequence). This CDR3 is 12 amino acids long. The V end was cut by 2 bases, the J end by 5 bases, with 7 bases between.